The source of this T cell receptor (beta chain) is a study of CD8 T cells in Susac syndrome. Reverse transcription of about 0.5 to 1 ug RNA used random hexamers. TCR beta CDR3 was amplified by immunoSEQ covering 54 Vbeta and 13 Jbeta. TCRdb re-analysed the immunoSEQ multiplex PCR reads in MiXCR, keeping a single row per CDR3 protein. This sample has 150,000 to 200,000 distinct CDR3 sequences, with about 95% found just once. The germline gives CDR1 KGHSH, CDR2 LQKENI. Trimming took 3 bases from V and 9 from J; bases not matched to a gene: 5. There are 13 residues in the CDR3. TEMRA cells underwent FACS enrichment and CD8+ and CD4+ T cells underwent negative isolation.

The receptor was isolated from a human donor in good health. The chain uses TRBV18 and TRBJ2-1, with 7 bases matching TRBD2. Material: CD4+ T cells from PBMCs. In nucleotides, the CDR3 is TGTGCCAGCTCACCCCAAACTAGCGTTGAGCAGTTCTTC. Translated, it gives CASSPQTSVEQFF.